A selection of T cell receptor beta chains follows, all from one sample in a study of response to subunit inactivated influenza vaccine. TCRdb fed the RT-PCR reads into MiXCR, producing one record per CDR3 protein. Of some 190,000 distinct CDR3 sequences in the sample, about an eighth were seen once. The sequencing used CD8+ T cells sorted from PBMCs, collected about 5 days after vaccination. The receptors were gathered from a man aged 50-59 years who received an inactivated influenza vaccine. The CDR3 runs from the conserved cysteine through the conserved F or W. The D gene is left open where the match is weak. Clone size appears in some rows only: once, few, many, or a class for an expanded clone.

j_call: TRBJ2-1
clone_size: .
v_call: TRBV24-1
d_call: TRBD2
cdr3_aa: CATSDRLADYNEQFF
cdr3_nt: TGTGCCACCAGTGATCGACTAGCCGACTACAATGAGCAGTTCTTC

j_call: TRBJ1-5
clone_size: few
v_call: TRBV2
d_call: .
cdr3_aa: CASSEGDDNQPQHF
cdr3_nt: TGTGCCAGCAGTGAGGGGGACGACAATCAGCCCCAGCATTTT

j_call: TRBJ2-7
clone_size: .
v_call: TRBV14
d_call: .
cdr3_aa: CASSPLARQAPSYEQYF
cdr3_nt: TGTGCCAGCAGCCCCTTGGCTCGACAGGCCCCATCCTACGAGCAGTACTTC

j_call: TRBJ1-1
clone_size: many
v_call: TRBV6-2/TRBV6-3
d_call: TRBD1
cdr3_aa: CASSYPIGTGVMNTEAFF
cdr3_nt: TGTGCCAGCAGTTACCCCATCGGGACAGGGGTAATGAACACTGAAGCTTTCTTT

j_call: TRBJ2-1
clone_size: few
v_call: TRBV5-6
d_call: .
cdr3_aa: CASSEPAIFEQFF
cdr3_nt: TGTGCCAGCAGCGAACCGGCTATTTTTGAGCAGTTCTTC

j_call: TRBJ2-1
clone_size: .
v_call: TRBV9
d_call: TRBD1
cdr3_aa: CASSSKGQLSYNEQFF
cdr3_nt: TGTGCCAGCAGCTCAAAGGGACAGCTCTCCTACAATGAGCAGTTCTTC

j_call: TRBJ1-6
clone_size: .
v_call: TRBV4-3
d_call: .
cdr3_aa: CASSQEGDTYNSPLHF
cdr3_nt: TGCGCCAGCAGCCAAGAGGGAGACACCTATAATTCACCCCTCCACTTT

j_call: TRBJ2-1
clone_size: .
v_call: TRBV28
d_call: .
cdr3_aa: CASSPTSYRRNEQFF
cdr3_nt: TGTGCCAGCAGTCCTACCAGCTATCGACGGAATGAGCAGTTCTTC

j_call: TRBJ2-7
clone_size: few
v_call: TRBV29-1
d_call: .
cdr3_aa: CSSKGAGSYEQYF
cdr3_nt: TGCAGCTCCAAAGGGGCCGGATCCTACGAGCAGTACTTC

j_call: TRBJ2-7
clone_size: .
v_call: TRBV14
d_call: TRBD2
cdr3_aa: CASSELAGAHNEQYF
cdr3_nt: TGTGCCAGCAGCGAACTAGCGGGAGCTCATAACGAGCAGTACTTC

j_call: TRBJ2-5
clone_size: .
v_call: TRBV3-1
d_call: .
cdr3_aa: CASSPLITAGPQETQYF
cdr3_nt: TGTGCCAGCAGCCCCTTAATCACTGCAGGGCCTCAAGAGACCCAGTACTTC

j_call: TRBJ2-3
clone_size: few
v_call: TRBV2
d_call: .
cdr3_aa: CASRRGAGGDTQYF
cdr3_nt: TGTGCCAGCAGAAGAGGGGCAGGGGGGGATACGCAGTATTTT

j_call: TRBJ2-1
clone_size: .
v_call: TRBV12-3/TRBV12-4
d_call: .
cdr3_aa: CASSLIRAEQFF
cdr3_nt: TGTGCCAGCAGTTTAATACGCGCTGAGCAGTTCTTC

j_call: TRBJ2-7
clone_size: few
v_call: TRBV7-8
d_call: .
cdr3_aa: CASSERGVPLYEQYF
cdr3_nt: TGTGCCAGCAGCGAGAGGGGGGTCCCACTCTACGAGCAGTACTTC

j_call: TRBJ2-7
clone_size: few
v_call: TRBV7-9
d_call: TRBD1
cdr3_aa: CASSPRTGLYEQYF
cdr3_nt: TGTGCCAGCAGCCCTAGGACAGGGCTTTACGAGCAGTACTTC

j_call: TRBJ1-5
clone_size: .
v_call: TRBV7-9
d_call: TRBD1
cdr3_aa: CASSLARQGSNQPQHF
cdr3_nt: TGTGCCAGCAGCCTAGCGAGACAGGGCAGCAATCAGCCCCAGCATTTT

j_call: TRBJ1-1
clone_size: .
v_call: TRBV28
d_call: .
cdr3_aa: CASSPPLPGVNTEAFF
cdr3_nt: TGTGCCAGCAGTCCCCCCCTGCCGGGAGTGAATACTGAAGCTTTCTTT

j_call: TRBJ2-7
clone_size: few
v_call: TRBV6-5
d_call: TRBD1
cdr3_aa: CASSYSTGQGNTYEQYF
cdr3_nt: TGTGCCAGCAGTTACTCGACGGGACAGGGAAATACCTACGAGCAGTACTTC

j_call: TRBJ1-1
clone_size: many
v_call: TRBV18
d_call: .
cdr3_aa: CASSPLPRLDTEAFF
cdr3_nt: TGTGCCAGCTCACCACTTCCGAGGCTGGACACTGAAGCTTTCTTT

j_call: TRBJ2-3
clone_size: .
v_call: TRBV12-3/TRBV12-4
d_call: TRBD2
cdr3_aa: CASSFASGRAPDTQYF
cdr3_nt: TGTGCCAGCAGTTTCGCTAGCGGGAGGGCCCCAGATACGCAGTATTTT

j_call: TRBJ2-7
clone_size: few
v_call: TRBV7-6
d_call: .
cdr3_aa: CASSLTSNYEQYF
cdr3_nt: TGTGCCAGCAGCTTAACGTCGAACTACGAGCAGTACTTC

j_call: TRBJ2-7
clone_size: few
v_call: TRBV20-1
d_call: TRBD1
cdr3_aa: CSARDLLGQKAYEQYF
cdr3_nt: TGCAGTGCTAGAGATCTATTGGGACAGAAAGCCTACGAGCAGTACTTC

j_call: TRBJ2-4
clone_size: .
v_call: TRBV10-2
d_call: .
cdr3_aa: CASGQNIQYF
cdr3_nt: TGCGCCAGCGGCCAAAACATTCAGTACTTC

j_call: TRBJ2-7
clone_size: .
v_call: TRBV4-2
d_call: .
cdr3_aa: CASSPGEGRAYEQYF
cdr3_nt: TGTGCCAGCAGCCCTGGCGAGGGGCGGGCCTACGAGCAGTACTTC

j_call: TRBJ2-7
clone_size: few
v_call: TRBV6-6
d_call: .
cdr3_aa: CASSYRGFYEQYF
cdr3_nt: TGTGCCAGCAGTTACCGTGGTTTCTACGAGCAGTACTTC

j_call: TRBJ2-7
clone_size: .
v_call: TRBV29-1
d_call: TRBD1
cdr3_aa: CSVEVAGGSEQYF
cdr3_nt: TGCAGCGTTGAAGTTGCAGGGGGCAGCGAGCAGTACTTC

j_call: TRBJ2-3
clone_size: few
v_call: TRBV5-1
d_call: TRBD2
cdr3_aa: CASSLVAGGLTDTQYF
cdr3_nt: TGCGCCAGCAGCTTGGTTGCGGGAGGACTTACAGATACGCAGTATTTT

j_call: TRBJ1-5
clone_size: many
v_call: TRBV4-1
d_call: TRBD1
cdr3_aa: CASSQVQGDQPQHF
cdr3_nt: TGCGCCAGCAGCCAAGTCCAGGGGGATCAGCCCCAGCATTTT

j_call: TRBJ2-4
clone_size: many
v_call: TRBV10-3
d_call: .
cdr3_aa: CAISGPGPSNIQYF
cdr3_nt: TGTGCCATCAGTGGACCGGGACCCAGCAACATTCAGTACTTC

j_call: TRBJ2-2
clone_size: .
v_call: TRBV6-2/TRBV6-3
d_call: TRBD2
cdr3_aa: CASRGTSETTGELFF
cdr3_nt: TGTGCCAGCCGCGGGACTAGCGAGACCACCGGGGAGCTGTTTTTT

j_call: TRBJ2-1
clone_size: .
v_call: TRBV29-1
d_call: .
cdr3_aa: CSGQGSSMLNEQFF
cdr3_nt: TGCAGCGGCCAGGGTAGTAGTATGTTGAATGAGCAGTTCTTC

j_call: TRBJ2-7
clone_size: few
v_call: TRBV7-8
d_call: .
cdr3_aa: CASSLVVGPEQYF
cdr3_nt: TGTGCCAGCAGCTTAGTAGTGGGCCCCGAGCAGTACTTC

j_call: TRBJ2-7
clone_size: few
v_call: TRBV30
d_call: TRBD1
cdr3_aa: CAWSNGQGANEQYF
cdr3_nt: TGTGCCTGGAGTAACGGACAGGGGGCAAACGAGCAGTACTTC

j_call: TRBJ2-1
clone_size: many
v_call: TRBV30
d_call: .
cdr3_aa: CAWKIDFGNEQFF
cdr3_nt: TGTGCCTGGAAAATAGACTTCGGCAATGAGCAGTTCTTC

j_call: TRBJ2-1
clone_size: few
v_call: TRBV4-2
d_call: TRBD2
cdr3_aa: CASSQGRGEAGGGNEQFF
cdr3_nt: TGTGCCAGCAGCCAAGGGCGCGGAGAAGCGGGAGGAGGGAATGAGCAGTTCTTC

j_call: TRBJ1-5
clone_size: few
v_call: TRBV28
d_call: .
cdr3_aa: CASSQWGYNQPQHF
cdr3_nt: TGTGCCAGCAGCCAATGGGGGTACAATCAGCCCCAGCATTTT

j_call: TRBJ2-3
clone_size: .
v_call: TRBV25-1
d_call: .
cdr3_aa: CASSEFKGSTDTQYF
cdr3_nt: TGTGCCAGCAGTGAATTTAAGGGGTCGACAGATACGCAGTATTTT

j_call: TRBJ2-7
clone_size: many
v_call: TRBV5-1
d_call: TRBD1
cdr3_aa: CASSLDGHGTGFFEQYF
cdr3_nt: TGCGCCAGCAGCTTGGACGGACACGGGACAGGGTTTTTCGAGCAGTACTTC

j_call: TRBJ1-5
clone_size: .
v_call: TRBV4-1
d_call: .
cdr3_aa: CASSQERGGQPQHF
cdr3_nt: TGCGCCAGCAGCCAAGAGCGGGGTGGGCAGCCCCAGCATTTT

j_call: TRBJ2-1
clone_size: large
v_call: TRBV11-3
d_call: .
cdr3_aa: CASSKPPDNEQFF
cdr3_nt: TGTGCCAGCAGTAAGCCCCCGGACAATGAGCAGTTCTTC

j_call: TRBJ2-3
clone_size: few
v_call: TRBV12-3/TRBV12-4
d_call: .
cdr3_aa: CASSLGITDTQYF
cdr3_nt: TGTGCCAGCAGTTTAGGAATCACAGATACGCAGTATTTT